This T cell receptor (beta chain) was observed in a study of blood T cells in healthy people across ages. Trimming shortened V by 6 bases and J by 4 bases, and 15 bases separated the two germline ends. The CDR3 loop spans 14 amino acids. The V gene's germline CDR1 is MDHEN and CDR2 SYDVKM. Study-wide findings and caveats: The study regarded diversity estimates from one million T cells as underestimates. Per million T cells, TCR beta diversity dropped roughly linearly as age increased.

Russia was home to the donors, healthy Caucasian individuals aged roughly 6 to 95. Each donor's blood draw was 8.5 to 10 milliliters of peripheral blood. This clonotype was observed once. Its antigen is currently unknown. It was with a sample-barcoded 5' primer and a J-beta primer mix that a second PCR of about 7 to 12 cycles was run. Via MiXCR, TCRdb re-called the 5' RACE reads, giving one row per CDR3 protein. The sample has about 1 million distinct CDR3 sequences, 40% to 45% seen once. The sequence was obtained from a woman aged 60 to 75 in good health. V is TRBV28 and J is TRBJ1-1; the D gene is possibly TRBD1 (6 bases). The source material was blood. The CDR3 loop is CASSPDRESTEAFF. The CDR3 coding sequence is TGTGCCAGCAGCCCGGACAGAGAGAGCACTGAAGCTTTCTTT.